This TCR beta chain stems from a study of control samples from healthy donors and cancer patients. V shed 4 bases and J 1 base; nucleotides not matched to a gene: 11. Germline V CDR1 and CDR2: SGDLS, YYNGEE. The CDR3 covers 17 residues. The data were produced by immunoSEQ multiplex PCR, yet TCRdb's version contains in-frame clones alone and is incomplete. Of approximately 150,000 clones in the sample, just over 85% were seen once. The material sequenced was blood. This TCR came from a young man in good health. The chain joins TRBV9 to TRBJ1-5, with 7 bases that match TRBD1. The CDR3 protein is CASSLTDRSTSNQPQHF. CDR3 coding DNA: TGTGCCAGCAGCCTCACGGACAGGTCGACCAGCAATCAGCCCCAGCATTTT.